This paragraph reports one T cell receptor (beta chain). This sample stems from a study of blood T cell repertoires in COVID-19. TCRdb keeps only in-frame clones here, not all; method: immunoSEQ multiplex PCR. The sample has approximately 230,000 clones, about nine tenths seen once. Input material: PBMCs or T cells enriched from blood (not recorded which). This receptor was obtained from a middle-aged man who had recovered from COVID-19.

The DNA of the CDR3 is TGTGCCAGCAGCCCGGGGACAGGGCAGGTTGGAAACACCATATATTTT. This encodes CASSPGTGQVGNTIYF. The J gene is TRBJ1-3, the V gene TRBV7-9; 9 bases map to TRBD1. The trim removed 5 bases at V and 3 bases at J, leaving 8 bases unmatched. The CDR3 has 16 residues. CDR1 and CDR2 (germline): SEHNR, FQNEAQ (reference sequence).